This note documents a single T cell receptor (beta chain) sequence. This sample stems from a study of blood T cell repertoires in COVID-19. Turning to the study itself: PBMCs, B-cell-depleted T cells, or T cells provided the cDNA or gDNA that made up the material.

The table came from immunoSEQ multiplex PCR; TCRdb's copy has only in-frame clones and leaves some out. The sample carries about 220,000 clones, under 90% recorded once. The CDR3 is 15 amino acids. Trimming stripped 1 base from V and 7 bases from J, with 14 bases between. The germline V gene has CDR1 LGHDT and CDR2 YNNKEL (reference sequence). The specimen was peripheral blood. The sequence came from a man aged 25-40 years with active or convalescent COVID-19. The chain carries TRBV3-1 (or the pseudogene TRBV3-2) and TRBJ1-5; D unclear. CDR3 sequence: CASSQGPGERQPQHF. Written as DNA, the CDR3 is TGTGCCAGCAGCCAAGGACCGGGAGAGAGGCAGCCCCAGCATTTT.